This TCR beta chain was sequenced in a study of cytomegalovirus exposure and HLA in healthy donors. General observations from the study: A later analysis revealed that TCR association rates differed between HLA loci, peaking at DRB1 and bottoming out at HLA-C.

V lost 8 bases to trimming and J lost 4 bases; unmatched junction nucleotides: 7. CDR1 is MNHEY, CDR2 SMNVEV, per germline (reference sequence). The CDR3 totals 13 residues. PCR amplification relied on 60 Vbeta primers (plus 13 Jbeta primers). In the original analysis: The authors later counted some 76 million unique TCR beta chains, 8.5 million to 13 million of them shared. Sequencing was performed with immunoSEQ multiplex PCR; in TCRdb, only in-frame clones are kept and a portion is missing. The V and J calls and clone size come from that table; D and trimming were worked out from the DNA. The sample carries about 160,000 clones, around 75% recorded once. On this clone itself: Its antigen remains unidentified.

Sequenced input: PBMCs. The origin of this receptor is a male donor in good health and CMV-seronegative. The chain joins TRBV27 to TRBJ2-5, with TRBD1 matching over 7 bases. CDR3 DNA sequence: TGTGCCAGCCACCCGACAGGGCGAGAGACCCAGTACTTC. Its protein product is CASHPTGRETQYF.